What follows is one TCR beta chain and its context. TCR beta cDNA was prepared out of 450 to 500 ng total RNA by means of a constant-region primer. Generation of the TCR beta libraries relied on three nested multiplex PCR rounds using slightly modified ARM-PCR. Forward primers for TRBV1-TRBV30 and a C-beta reverse primer served the first two PCR rounds, at about 9 cycles each. TCRdb used MiXCR to reprocess the multiplex PCR reads, holding one entry per CDR3 protein. The sample includes 90,000 to 150,000 distinct CDR3 sequences, about two thirds of them seen just once. The sample is drawn from a study of tumor-infiltrating lymphocytes in primary liver carcinoma. The overall study: Patients included men and women of 30 to 69 years.

The study co-extracted DNA and RNA from around 20-30 mg of unsorted bulk tissue. J was trimmed by 4 bases and V by 4 bases; bases with no gene match: 13. CDR1 is SQVTM and CDR2 is ANQGSEA in the germline V gene. The CDR3 is 16 amino acids. The V gene is TRBV29-1, the J gene TRBJ2-1; 7 positions match TRBD2. The sequence was collected from a woman aged 60 to 75 with primary liver carcinoma and hepatitis B virus infection. Input material: tumor-adjacent normal liver tissue. The CDR3 DNA follows: TGCAGCGTTGTGTCGGGGAGGGACGGGGGATACAATGAGCAGTTCTTC. Its translation: CSVVSGRDGGYNEQFF.